Shown below are 16 T cell receptor beta chains from a single sample sequenced in a study of shared clonotypes between healthy human individuals. Here immunoSEQ multiplex PCR was the method, and the copy in TCRdb shows in-frame clones only, minus some. The sample carries over 1.4 million clones, more than 95% recorded once. Sequencing used naive CD4+ T cells sorted from blood. Subset described: CD45RA+ positively selected. These receptors were obtained from a man between 25 and 39 years old in good health.

The chain employs TRBV27 and TRBJ2-5, with 8 bases aligning to TRBD2. V was pared by 2 bases and J by 0 bases, with 8 bases of the junction left unmatched. The CDR3 runs 17 residues. Germline assignment: CDR1 MNHEY and CDR2 SMNVEV (reference sequence). CDR3 loop: CASSLISTSGYQETQYF. DNA of the CDR3: TGTGCCAGCAGTTTAATTTCTACTAGCGGATACCAAGAGACCCAGTACTTC.

V gene TRBV27 combines with J gene TRBJ2-5; D is unclear. The germline CDR1 and CDR2 sequences are MNHEY and SMNVEV (reference sequence). The V gene lost 5 bases and the J gene lost 7 bases, with 11 bases spanning the gap. The CDR3 has 12 amino acids. The CDR3 is CASSPMGGTQYF. The CDR3 DNA is TGTGCCAGCAGTCCGATGGGTGGGACCCAGTACTTC.

The rearrangement links TRBV6-5 to TRBJ1-2; D not certain. Germline V gene sequence: CDR1 MNHEY, CDR2 SVGAGI. Between the trimmed V and J ends, which lost 2 bases and 4 bases, there was a span of 8 bases. The CDR3 has 13 residues. The CDR3 loop reads CASSYSRIYGYTF. CDR3 bases: TGTGCCAGCAGTTACAGCCGGATCTATGGCTACACCTTC.

This chain connects TRBV4-3 to TRBJ2-1; 9 bases match TRBD1. CDR1 is LGHNA, CDR2 YSLEER, per germline. V was pared by 7 bases and J by 13 bases, with 14 bases of the junction left unmatched. The CDR3 sequence is 14 residues long. DNA of the CDR3: TGCGCCAGCACACTCCGGACAGGGGCCGATCCACAGTTCTTC. Residues: CASTLRTGADPQFF.

This clone came up once. V gene TRBV7-6 combines with J gene TRBJ2-1; TRBD2 might be the D (6 bases). This CDR3 has 14 residues. CDR1 and CDR2 from the germline V gene are SGHVS and FNYEAQ. Trimming took 5 bases from V and 11 from J, leaving 19 bases between them. The CDR3 bases are TGTGCCAGCAGCCCTGTTATAGGGCGGGAAAAGCAGTTCTTC. Protein: CASSPVIGREKQFF.

In this sample, this clone turned up once. This chain connects TRBV5-4 to TRBJ1-5, with D possibly being TRBD1 (5 bases). Germline values: CDR1 SGHNT, CDR2 YYREEE (reference sequence). Trimming cost V 1 base and J 4 bases, with 15 bases left between them. The CDR3 loop spans 16 amino acids. CDR3 bases: TGTGCCAGCAGCTTGACCGCACCAGGGACTAATCAGCCCCAGCATTTT. Its protein is CASSLTAPGTNQPQHF.

This clone was seen only a few times. The chain is built from TRBV7-9 and TRBJ1-2; D call uncertain. CDR3 size: 13 residues. The germline V and J ends were trimmed by 5 bases and 6 bases, with 13 bases remaining between them. CDR1 and CDR2 (germline): SEHNR, FQNEAQ (reference sequence). The DNA of the CDR3 is TGTGCCAGCAGCCCCCTGGCGTCAGATGGCTACACCTTC. Translated: CASSPLASDGYTF.

This clone was detected a few times. The chain recombines TRBV28 with TRBJ1-5; D not resolved. From germline, CDR1 is MDHEN and CDR2 SYDVKM. Trimming pared 3 bases from V and 4 bases from J, leaving 10 bases between. CDR3 length: 14 amino acids. The CDR3 loop is CASSLRQVNQPQHF. Written as DNA, the CDR3 is TGTGCCAGCAGTTTGAGGCAGGTAAATCAGCCCCAGCATTTT. The full variable domain, completed using reference TRBV28 and TRBJ1-5, is DVKVTQSSRYLVKRTGEKVFLECVQDMDHENMFWYRQDPGLGLRLIYFSYDVKMKEKGDIPEGYSVSREKKERFSLILESASTNQTSMYLCASSLRQVNQPQHFGDGTRLSIL.

About this clone: The same CDR3 can be traced to other DNA sequences in this sample. The genes are TRBV29-1 and TRBJ1-1; 7 nucleotides align to TRBD1. Germline CDR1 is SQVTM and CDR2 is ANQGSEA. The CDR3 is 11 amino acids. The CDR3 DNA is TGCAGTGTAGACAGGGACACTGAAGCTTTCTTT. This translates into CSVDRDTEAFF.

The chain links TRBV2 to TRBJ1-3; D is undetermined. Germline CDR1 is SNHLY and CDR2 is FYNNEI. The CDR3 loop spans 15 amino acids. The V gene lost 3 bases and the J gene lost 0 bases, with 9 bases spanning the gap. The CDR3 nucleotides read TGTGCCAGCAGTGAGCAGGTCCCCTCTGGAAACACCATATATTTT. As protein: CASSEQVPSGNTIYF.

V is TRBV2 and J is TRBJ1-5, with 7 bases lining up with TRBD1. Germline V gene sequence: CDR1 SNHLY, CDR2 FYNNEI. CDR3 length: 18 amino acids. With 1 base clipped from V and 0 bases from J, the junction kept 9 bases outside the gene matches. The chain's CDR3 is CASSEGMPGTVSNQPQHF. In DNA form, the CDR3 reads TGTGCCAGCAGTGAAGGGATGCCCGGGACAGTTAGCAATCAGCCCCAGCATTTT.

The chain employs TRBV6-5 and TRBJ1-1; no reliable D call. Trimming removed 7 bases from V and 0 bases from J, with 9 bases in between. Germline CDR1 is MNHEY and CDR2 is SVGAGI. This CDR3 has 13 residues. In DNA form, the CDR3 reads TGTGCCAGCAAGCTCTCAGTGAACACTGAAGCTTTCTTT. This gives the protein CASKLSVNTEAFF.

A word on this clone: One junction end does not reproduce the germline sequence, and a read error may be involved. V gene TRBV7-7 combines with J gene TRBJ2-5, with D tentatively TRBD1 (5 bases). The CDR3 runs to 14 residues. The germline V gene has CDR1 SSHAT and CDR2 FNYEAQ (reference sequence). CDR3 region: CASSLDRVQETQYF. The CDR3 region has the DNA TGTGCTAGCAGCTTAGACAGAGTCCAAGAGACCCAGTACTTC.

The V gene is TRBV6-5, the J gene TRBJ2-1; 13 nucleotides line up with TRBD2. This CDR3 spans 14 amino acids. V shed 7 bases and J 7 bases; nucleotides not matched to a gene: 4. The germline gives CDR1 MNHEY, CDR2 SVGAGI. CDR3 amino acids: CASNGLAGVNEQFF. CDR3 DNA sequence: TGTGCCAGCAACGGACTAGCGGGAGTGAATGAGCAGTTCTTC.

This chain links TRBV9 with TRBJ2-1; 12 nucleotides align to TRBD2. V was pared by 2 bases and J by 13 bases, with 19 bases of the junction left unmatched. Per germline, CDR1 SGDLS and CDR2 YYNGEE. The CDR3 is 18 amino acids. The CDR3 DNA sequence: TGTGCCAGCAGCGTCCGAGGGACTAGCGGGCCACGTAGTGGAGGCCAGTTCTTC. As protein: CASSVRGTSGPRSGGQFF.

The chain joins TRBV2 to TRBJ1-2; no clear D. Trimming pared 6 bases from V and 14 bases from J, leaving 25 bases between. This CDR3 spans 14 amino acids. Germline V CDR1 and CDR2: SNHLY, FYNNEI. Here the CDR3 reads CASRRPRSTEPRTF. The CDR3 DNA sequence: TGTGCCAGCAGAAGACCCCGCTCGACCGAGCCAAGGACCTTC.